Listed here are 26 T cell receptor beta chains from one sample, sequenced in a study of CD8+CD57+ T cells in acquired aplastic anemia. Genomic DNA was employed as the template in profiling TCR beta VDJ and CDR3. One entry per CDR3 protein, called by TCRdb with MiXCR from the reads. The sample lists about 220,000 distinct CDR3 sequences; 34% were seen once. Specimen: sorted CD4+, CD8+, or CD8+CD57+ T cells (not recorded which) from PBMCs. The receptors derive from a human donor in good health, serving as a control.

The CDR3 DNA is TGTGCCAGCAGCGGACTAGAGCACAATGAGCAGTTCTTC. Protein product: CASSGLEHNEQFF. This chain links TRBV2 with TRBJ2-1; 7 bases agree with TRBD2. The V gene's germline CDR1 is SNHLY and CDR2 FYNNEI. V trimming: 6 bases; J trimming: 5 bases; junction bases outside the gene matches: 4. This CDR3 has 13 amino acids. The whole variable domain, remainder taken from reference TRBV2 and TRBJ2-1, is EPEVTQTPSHQVTQMGQEVILRCVPISNHLYFYWYRQILGQKVEFLVSFYNNEISEKSEIFDDQFSVERPDGSNFTLKIRSTKLEDSAMYFCASSGLEHNEQFFGPGTRLTVL.

This clonotype was counted a few times. J is TRBJ1-4 and V is TRBV20-1; D uncertain. V gave up 2 bases and J gave up 0 bases, with 10 bases separating them. The CDR3 length is 15 residues. The germline V gene encodes CDR1 DFQATT and CDR2 SNEGSKA (reference sequence). The CDR3 region has the DNA TGCAGTGCTAGAAAGCCGGCAGCAACTAATGAAAAACTGTTTTTT. Its protein is CSARKPAATNEKLFF.

This clonotype appeared once. This chain connects TRBV2 to TRBJ1-2; D is ambiguous. The CDR3 runs 13 residues. The V end was cut by 3 bases, the J end by 4 bases, with 9 bases between. CDR1 and CDR2 from the germline V gene are SNHLY and FYNNEI. The CDR3 coding sequence is TGTGCCAGCAGTGATGAAGGCAGCTATGGCTACACCTTC. Its translation: CASSDEGSYGYTF.

The chain recombines TRBV15 with TRBJ2-3; 10 bases match TRBD2. The CDR3 is 19 residues long. V dropped 0 bases and J dropped 4; count of bases not matched to a gene: 13. Germline CDR1 reads LNHNV; CDR2 reads YYDKDF (reference sequence). CDR3 sequence reads: CATSRDGGRSGRAADTQYF. For the CDR3, the DNA is TGTGCCACCAGCAGAGATGGCGGTCGGAGCGGGAGGGCCGCAGATACGCAGTATTTT.

Points on this clonotype: Here the CDR3 omits its conserved ending phenylalanine or tryptophan, so a read error is the likely source. The V call is TRBV2, the J call TRBJ1-4; D possibly corresponds to TRBD1 (6 bases). Looked up from germline, CDR1 is SNHLY and CDR2 is FYNNEI. The CDR3 consists of 14 residues. The CDR3 nucleotides are TGTGCCAGCGAGATTCAGGGGTCTCAGGAAAAGCTGTTTCTT. Translating it yields CASEIQGSQEKLFL.

This clonotype has just a few counts. The genes are TRBV18 and TRBJ2-7, with D maybe TRBD2 (6 bases). Germline V gene data show CDR1 as KGHSH and CDR2 as LQKENI. The CDR3 totals 15 residues. Trimming stripped 4 bases from V and 4 bases from J, with 17 bases between. The CDR3 region is CASSLGLAGRYEQYF. The CDR3 nucleotides are TGTGCCAGCTCACTCGGACTGGCGGGGAGGTACGAGCAGTACTTC.

V is TRBV7-9 and J is TRBJ2-7; D is uncertain. Germline V gene lookup returns CDR1 SEHNR and CDR2 FQNEAQ (reference sequence). The CDR3 contains 14 residues. V lost 1 base to trimming and J lost 0 bases, with 7 bases between them. The CDR3, as DNA: TGTGCCAGCAGCTTAGACCAAAGCTCCTACGAGCAGTACTTC. Translating gives CASSLDQSSYEQYF.

In this sample, this clonotype turned up many times. The chain combines TRBV5-1 with TRBJ2-7, with D perhaps TRBD1 or TRBD2 (5 bases each). CDR1 and CDR2 (germline): SGHRS, YFSETQ. Trimming cost V 3 bases and J 1 base, with 17 bases left between them. The CDR3 runs to 16 residues. The CDR3 region is CASSSAPRDESYEQYF. CDR3 nucleotides: TGCGCCAGCAGCTCGGCCCCCCGGGACGAATCCTACGAGCAGTACTTC. The whole variable domain, filled in from reference TRBV5-1 and TRBJ2-7, reads KAGVTQTPRYLIKTRGQQVTLSCSPISGHRSVSWYQQTPGQGLQFLFEYFSETQRNKGNFPGRFSGRQFSNSRSEMNVSTLELGDSALYLCASSSAPRDESYEQYFGPGTRLTVT.

This clonotype appeared a few times. The rearrangement links TRBV30 to TRBJ2-7; D is undetermined. CDR3 length: 15 amino acids. With 3 bases removed from V and 0 bases from J, the gap between germline ends came to 15 bases. In germline, CDR1 is GTSNPN, CDR2 SVGIG (reference sequence). The CDR3 reads CAWSPHSLSSYEQYF. In nucleotides, the CDR3 is TGTGCCTGGAGCCCACACTCCCTAAGCTCCTACGAGCAGTACTTC.

This chain connects TRBV12-3 or TRBV12-4 to TRBJ2-5; TRBD2 is a possible D gene (7 bases). CDR3 length equals 15 residues. V shed 5 bases and J shed 5 bases, with 18 bases lying between them. CDR3 residues: CASSLGGGSLETQYF. In DNA, the CDR3 is TGTGCCAGCAGTCTAGGGGGAGGGTCTTTGGAGACCCAGTACTTC.

The chain carries TRBV25-1 and TRBJ2-2; D may be TRBD1 (7 bases). Germline V gives CDR1 MGHDK, CDR2 SYGVNS. The V end lost 6 bases, the J end lost 7 bases, and 18 bases lay between the germline ends. The CDR3 is 15 amino acids. CDR3 loop: CASSSGGGAGGELFF. DNA of the CDR3: TGTGCCAGCAGCTCCGGAGGGGGCGCGGGCGGGGAGCTGTTTTTT.

The chain links TRBV13 to TRBJ1-3; D possibly corresponds to TRBD1 (5 bases). V was shortened by 5 bases and J by 4 bases, with 15 bases between the two germline ends. The V gene's germline CDR1 is PRHDT and CDR2 FYEKMQ (reference sequence). The CDR3 loop spans 15 amino acids. In nucleotides, the CDR3 is TGTGCCAGCAGCAAGACAGAGGGGTTCGGAAACACCATATATTTT. Translating gives CASSKTEGFGNTIYF.

The chain couples TRBV24-1 to TRBJ2-2; 10 nucleotides align to TRBD1. CDR1 and CDR2 (germline): KGHDR, SFDVKD. The CDR3 spans 14 residues. V was clipped by 9 bases and J by 1 base; unmatched bases: 1. CDR3 in DNA: TGTGCCACCGGGACAGGGGTGAACACCGGGGAGCTGTTTTTT. The encoded protein is CATGTGVNTGELFF.

Many counts were recorded for this clonotype. CDR3 bases: TGTGCCAGCCGCAAAGATGGGACTAGCGGGGGCAATGAGCAGTTCTTC. Translating gives CASRKDGTSGGNEQFF. The V gene is TRBV11-1, the J gene TRBJ2-1; the match to TRBD2 covers 14 bases. The CDR3 runs to 16 residues. Germline CDR1 reads SGHAT; CDR2 reads FQDESV (reference sequence). Trimming removed 8 bases from V and 6 bases from J; junction bases left unmatched: 9.

A note on this clonotype: One end of the junction is discordant with germline, which a read error may explain. The rearrangement joins TRBV29-1 to TRBJ1-2; unclear D gene. There are 12 residues in the CDR3. Germline V gives CDR1 SQVTM, CDR2 ANQGSEA. As DNA, the CDR3 is TGCAGCGTTGAGCAGCGTACCTATGGCTACGCCTTC. Amino acids: CSVEQRTYGYAF.

The V gene is TRBV5-1, the J gene TRBJ2-3, with D perhaps TRBD1 (6 bases). CDR1 is SGHRS and CDR2 is YFSETQ in the germline V gene. The CDR3 consists of 14 residues. The V end was cut by 6 bases, the J end by 3 bases, with 14 bases between. The CDR3 nucleotides are TGCGCCAGCAACCCAGGGGAGATAACAGATACGCAGTATTTT. This sequence encodes CASNPGEITDTQYF.

This clonotype was counted many times. This chain links TRBV29-1 with TRBJ2-2, with 9 bases fitting TRBD1. CDR3 length: 13 amino acids. The V segment lost 7 bases and the J segment 4 bases; nucleotides outside the gene matches: 4. CDR1 is SQVTM, CDR2 ANQGSEA, per germline. The CDR3 DNA sequence: TGCAGCGGGGGGACAGGGTTCACCGGGGAGCTGTTTTTT. Amino acids: CSGGTGFTGELFF.

This clonotype was seen at least ten times. This rearrangement joins TRBV20-1 to TRBJ2-7, with D perhaps matching TRBD1 (5 bases). Germline V lookup: CDR1 DFQATT, CDR2 SNEGSKA (reference sequence). Deletions cut 8 bases from V and 2 bases from J, with 13 bases between. The length of the CDR3 is 12 residues. CDR3 amino acids: CSSRTDTYEQYF. The CDR3 DNA is TGCAGTTCGAGGACGGACACCTACGAGCAGTACTTC.

This clonotype was counted ten times or more. The rearrangement links TRBV6-1 to TRBJ1-6; unclear D gene. The CDR3 runs 15 residues. Germline V CDR1 and CDR2: MNHNS, SASEGT. The V gene lost 4 bases and the J gene lost 4 bases, with 11 bases spanning the gap. CDR3 nucleotides: TGTGCCAGCAGTGGCAAAGATGTATATAATTCACCCCTCCACTTT. Protein product: CASSGKDVYNSPLHF.

Regarding this clonotype: This could be a read error, since a much larger clone is one nucleotide away. The chain joins TRBV5-5 to TRBJ1-1, with D hard to call. Germline-derived CDR1 and CDR2 are SGHKS and YYEKEE (reference sequence). CDR3 length equals 13 residues. The CDR3 region is CASGFAMNTEAFF. The CDR3 DNA sequence: TGTGCCAGCGGCTTTGCCATGAACACTGAAGCTTTCTTT.

This clonotype was seen only a few times. The J gene is TRBJ1-3, the V gene TRBV7-9, with 8 bases lining up with TRBD1. The CDR3 covers 17 residues. The V gene's germline CDR1 is SEHNR and CDR2 FQNEAQ (reference sequence). Unmatched junction bases numbered 12, after V lost 6 bases and J lost 2 bases. The CDR3 region has the DNA TGTGCCAGCAGGGGACAGGACAGGTCCTTCCCTGGAAACACCATATATTTT. This gives the protein CASRGQDRSFPGNTIYF.

The rearrangement uses TRBV5-4 and TRBJ1-2; 9 positions match TRBD1. V gave up 1 base and J gave up 6 bases; unmatched junction bases: 4. The CDR3 consists of 14 residues. Per germline, CDR1 SGHNT and CDR2 YYREEE (reference sequence). The CDR3 protein is CASSLKGQGDGYTF. In nucleotides, the CDR3 is TGTGCCAGCAGCTTGAAGGGACAGGGAGATGGCTACACCTTC. Variable domain in full (rest from reference TRBV5-4 and TRBJ1-2): ETGVTQSPTHLIKTRGQQVTLRCSSQSGHNTVSWYQQALGQGPQFIFQYYREEENGRGNFPPRFSGLQFPNYSSELNVNALELDDSALYLCASSLKGQGDGYTFGSGTRLTVV.

J is TRBJ1-1 and V is TRBV5-1; 8 nucleotides align to TRBD1. There are 15 residues in the CDR3. The ends lost 4 bases at V and 5 bases at J; junction bases unmatched: 10. CDR1 and CDR2 from the germline V gene are SGHRS and YFSETQ. CDR3 amino acids: CASSILGQGGTEAFF. DNA for the CDR3: TGCGCCAGCAGCATACTAGGACAGGGTGGGACTGAAGCTTTCTTT.

Many counts were recorded for this clonotype. V usage is TRBV20-1 and J usage is TRBJ1-1; D might be TRBD1 (6 bases). The CDR3 has 15 amino acids. Per germline, CDR1 DFQATT and CDR2 SNEGSKA (reference sequence). The germline V and J ends were trimmed by 7 bases and 0 bases, with 18 bases remaining between them. The CDR3 coding sequence is TGCAGTGTACAACCCGCAGACAGGATGAACACTGAAGCTTTCTTT. It specifies CSVQPADRMNTEAFF.

This clonotype was seen ten or more times. The chain carries TRBV7-9 and TRBJ1-4, with D hard to call. Deletions cut 5 bases from V and 5 bases from J, with 12 bases between. Germline-derived CDR1 and CDR2 are SEHNR and FQNEAQ (reference sequence). CDR3 length: 14 residues. CDR3 in DNA: TGTGCCAGCAGCGCACGGCCAGGCAATGAAAAACTGTTTTTT. Translation gives CASSARPGNEKLFF.

The chain uses TRBV14 and TRBJ1-2; TRBD1 matches 9 bases. Germline CDR1 reads SGHDN; CDR2 reads FVKESK. This CDR3 comprises 13 residues. V shed 4 bases, J shed 7 bases, and the junction held 4 bases outside the gene matches. The CDR3 DNA is TGTGCCAGCAGCCCCACGACAGGGGGTGGCTACACCTTC. This translates into CASSPTTGGGYTF.